This T cell receptor (beta chain) is drawn from a study of T cells in women clearing cervical HPV infection. Study in general: Cases: HPV16-related CIN3 or worse on histology, a couple of invasive cancers.

The length of the CDR3 is 18 residues. The V gene end was trimmed by 5 bases and the J gene end by 4 bases; junction bases not matched to a gene: 15. All donors had a single incident cervical HPV16 infection, not prevalent. Libraries were prepared by immunoSEQ multiplex PCR; TCRdb keeps only in-frame clonotypes and omits some of them. The table lists about 24,000 clones. About this clone itself: The read terminates 3 residues ahead of where the CDR3 ends, so the germline J gene completes it.

The V gene is TRBV12-3 or TRBV12-4, the J gene TRBJ2-1; 9 bases are a match to TRBD2. Sequencing was done on a sample of blood buffy coat. This sequence originates from a woman between 18 and 75 years old with a cervical HPV16 infection that either progressed to CIN3+ or cleared (not recorded which). The CDR3 region is CASSSGGWGLAAYNEQFF. The covered CDR3 bases are TGTGCCAGCAGTAGTGGGGGCTGGGGACTAGCAGCTTACAATGAG.